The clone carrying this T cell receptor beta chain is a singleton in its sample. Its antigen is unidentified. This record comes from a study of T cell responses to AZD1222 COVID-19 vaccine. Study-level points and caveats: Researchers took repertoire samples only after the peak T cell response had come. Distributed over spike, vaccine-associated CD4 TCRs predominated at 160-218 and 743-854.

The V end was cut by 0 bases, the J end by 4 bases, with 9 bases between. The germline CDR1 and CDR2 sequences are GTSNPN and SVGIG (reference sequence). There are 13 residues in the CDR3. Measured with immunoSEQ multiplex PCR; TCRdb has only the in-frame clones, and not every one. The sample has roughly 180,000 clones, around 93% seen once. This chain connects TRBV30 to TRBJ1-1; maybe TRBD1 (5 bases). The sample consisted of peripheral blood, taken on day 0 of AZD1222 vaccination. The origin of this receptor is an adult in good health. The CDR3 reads CAWSVRTGTEAFF. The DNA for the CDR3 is TGTGCCTGGAGTGTACGAACAGGCACTGAAGCTTTCTTT.